A single sample is the source of the 4 T cell receptor beta chains below, sequenced in a study of cytomegalovirus exposure and HLA in healthy donors. In the PCR, 60 Vbeta and 13 Jbeta primers were used. Assay used: immunoSEQ multiplex PCR; TCRdb lists only in-frame clones, some missing. The sample includes 140,000 to 150,000 clones, 88% seen only once; the top ten take roughly 0.5%. Input material: PBMCs. The origin of the receptors is a woman aged 35 to 49 in good health and CMV-seronegative.

For this clone: Germline is not matched at one junction end, which may reflect a read error. V usage is TRBV7-9 and J usage is TRBJ1-2, with D perhaps TRBD1 (5 bases). The CDR3 has 15 amino acids. Per germline, CDR1 SEHNR and CDR2 FQNEAQ (reference sequence). The DNA of the CDR3 is TGTTCCAGCAGCTTAAGGGGCGTCAGTCGGTATGGCTACACCTTC. Its translation: CSSSLRGVSRYGYTF.

The chain has TRBV28 and TRBJ1-1; D possibly corresponds to TRBD1 (6 bases). CDR3 length: 16 residues. Germline V gene sequence: CDR1 MDHEN, CDR2 SYDVKM. Trimming cost V 2 bases and J 2 bases, with 15 bases left between them. The chain's CDR3 is CASSLGQGMGNTEAFF. CDR3 in DNA: TGTGCCAGCAGTTTAGGCCAGGGGATGGGAAACACTGAAGCTTTCTTT. The whole variable domain, remainder taken from reference TRBV28 and TRBJ1-1, is DVKVTQSSRYLVKRTGEKVFLECVQDMDHENMFWYRQDPGLGLRLIYFSYDVKMKEKGDIPEGYSVSREKKERFSLILESASTNQTSMYLCASSLGQGMGNTEAFFGQGTRLTVV.

The chain carries TRBV5-4 and TRBJ2-1, with unresolved D. The length of the CDR3 is 13 residues. Germline V gene sequence: CDR1 SGHNT, CDR2 YYREEE (reference sequence). V was cut by 4 bases and J by 6 bases, with 11 bases left in between. This chain's CDR3 is CASSDRLANEQFF. The DNA for the CDR3 is TGTGCCAGCAGCGATCGACTCGCCAATGAGCAGTTCTTC.

Note on this clone: A read error may produce the germline difference seen at one junction end. The rearrangement uses TRBV7-9 and TRBJ2-7; TRBD2 is a possible D gene (5 bases). The CDR3 extends over 14 amino acids. Looked up from germline, CDR1 is SEHNR and CDR2 is FQNEAQ (reference sequence). CDR3 in amino acids: CSSSLDRRGGEQYF. The CDR3 bases are TGTTCCAGCAGCTTAGATCGCCGGGGTGGCGAGCAGTACTTC.